A single TCR beta chain is shown here with its context. This sample was taken from a study of blood T cell repertoires in COVID-19. Repertoires were generated with immunoSEQ multiplex PCR, while TCRdb's copy carries only in-frame clones and drops some. The sample yields 250,000 to 300,000 clones, 85% to 90% seen once. Cohort 3 donors were reported recovered after two negative PCRs, clearance, or symptom resolution. The origin of this receptor is a young man who had recovered from COVID-19. The specimen sequenced was PBMCs or T cells enriched from blood (not recorded which).

CDR3 nucleotides: TGCGCCAGCAGTCTCGGACAGGGCAGGAACACCGGGGAGCTGTTTTTT. Translation gives CASSLGQGRNTGELFF. The V gene is TRBV10-1, the J gene TRBJ2-2, with TRBD1 matching over 8 bases. There are 16 residues in the CDR3. The germline V gene has CDR1 WNHNN and CDR2 SYGVQD (reference sequence). V trimming: 5 bases; J trimming: 1 base; junction bases outside the gene matches: 6.